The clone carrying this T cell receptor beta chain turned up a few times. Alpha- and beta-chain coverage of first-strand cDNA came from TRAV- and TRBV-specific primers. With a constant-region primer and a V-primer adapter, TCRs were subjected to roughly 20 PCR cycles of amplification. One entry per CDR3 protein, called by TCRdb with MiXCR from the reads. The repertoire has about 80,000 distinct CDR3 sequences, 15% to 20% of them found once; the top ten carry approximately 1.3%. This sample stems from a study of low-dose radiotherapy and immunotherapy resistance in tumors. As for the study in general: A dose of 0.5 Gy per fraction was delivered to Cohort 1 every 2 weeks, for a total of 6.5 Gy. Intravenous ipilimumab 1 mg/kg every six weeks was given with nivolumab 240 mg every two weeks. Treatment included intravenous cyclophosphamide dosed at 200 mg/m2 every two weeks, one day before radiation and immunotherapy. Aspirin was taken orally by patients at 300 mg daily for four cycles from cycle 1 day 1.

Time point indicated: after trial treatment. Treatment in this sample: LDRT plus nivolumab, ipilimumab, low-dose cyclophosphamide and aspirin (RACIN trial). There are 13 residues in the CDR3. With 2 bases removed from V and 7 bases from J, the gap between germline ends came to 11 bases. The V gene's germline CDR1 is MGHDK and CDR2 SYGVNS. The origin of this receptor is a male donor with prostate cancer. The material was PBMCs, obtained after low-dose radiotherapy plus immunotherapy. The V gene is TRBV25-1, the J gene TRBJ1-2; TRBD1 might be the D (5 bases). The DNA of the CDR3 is TGTGCCAGCAGTGAACAGGGTTACAGTGGCTACACCTTC. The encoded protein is CASSEQGYSGYTF.